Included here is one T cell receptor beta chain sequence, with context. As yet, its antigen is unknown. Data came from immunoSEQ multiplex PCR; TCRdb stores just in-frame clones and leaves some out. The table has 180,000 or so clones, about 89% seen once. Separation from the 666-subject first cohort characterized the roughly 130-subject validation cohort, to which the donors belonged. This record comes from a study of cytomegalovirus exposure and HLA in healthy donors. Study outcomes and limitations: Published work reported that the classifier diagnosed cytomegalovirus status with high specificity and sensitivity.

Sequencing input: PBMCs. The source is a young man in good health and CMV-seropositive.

For the CDR3, the DNA is TGTGCCATCAGGAGGGAGGCCCCCTTCTATGGCTACACCTTC. Translation: CAIRREAPFYGYTF. The V and J genes are TRBV10-3 and TRBJ1-2, with D unclear. Trimming removed 6 bases at V and 4 bases at J, with 15 bases between. The CDR3 is 14 amino acids. Germline V gives CDR1 ENHRY, CDR2 SYGVKD.